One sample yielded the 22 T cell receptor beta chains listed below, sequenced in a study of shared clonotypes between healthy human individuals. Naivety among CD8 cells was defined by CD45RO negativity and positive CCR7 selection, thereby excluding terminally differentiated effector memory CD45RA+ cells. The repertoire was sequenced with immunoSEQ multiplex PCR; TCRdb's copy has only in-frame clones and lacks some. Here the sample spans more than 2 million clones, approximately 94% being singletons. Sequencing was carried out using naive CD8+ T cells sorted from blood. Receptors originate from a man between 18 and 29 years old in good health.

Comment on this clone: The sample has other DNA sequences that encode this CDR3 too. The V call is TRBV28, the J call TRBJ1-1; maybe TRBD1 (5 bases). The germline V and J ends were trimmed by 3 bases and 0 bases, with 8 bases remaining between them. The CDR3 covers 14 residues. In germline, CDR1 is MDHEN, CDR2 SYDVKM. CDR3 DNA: TGTGCCAGCAGTTTTCAGGGTGTGAACACTGAAGCTTTCTTT. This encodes CASSFQGVNTEAFF. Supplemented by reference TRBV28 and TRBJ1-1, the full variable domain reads DVKVTQSSRYLVKRTGEKVFLECVQDMDHENMFWYRQDPGLGLRLIYFSYDVKMKEKGDIPEGYSVSREKKERFSLILESASTNQTSMYLCASSFQGVNTEAFFGQGTRLTVV.

The CDR3 loop is CASSYGQSQETQYF. CDR3 in DNA: TGTGCCAGCAGTTACGGCCAGAGCCAAGAGACCCAGTACTTC. V gene TRBV6-5 combines with J gene TRBJ2-5; D remains ambiguous. This CDR3 comprises 14 residues. V dropped 2 bases and J dropped 1 base, with 8 bases sitting between them. Germline CDR1 and CDR2: MNHEY and SVGAGI.

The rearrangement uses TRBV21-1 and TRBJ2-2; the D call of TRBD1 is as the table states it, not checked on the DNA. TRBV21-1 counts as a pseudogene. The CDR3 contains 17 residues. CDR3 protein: CASSKGKGQGYTGELFF. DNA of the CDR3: TGTGCCAGCAGCAAAGGAAAGGGACAGGGATACACCGGGGAGCTGTTTTTT.

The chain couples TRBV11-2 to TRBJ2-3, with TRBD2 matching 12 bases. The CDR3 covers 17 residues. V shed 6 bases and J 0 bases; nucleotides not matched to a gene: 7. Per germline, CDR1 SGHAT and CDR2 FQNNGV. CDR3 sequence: CASRWTSGTISTDTQYF. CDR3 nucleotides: TGTGCCAGCAGATGGACTAGCGGGACCATCAGCACAGATACGCAGTATTTT.

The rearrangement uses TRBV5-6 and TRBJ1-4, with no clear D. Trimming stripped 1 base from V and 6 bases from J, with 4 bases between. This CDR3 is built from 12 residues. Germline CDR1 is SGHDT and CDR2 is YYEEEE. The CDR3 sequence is CASSLSHEKLFF. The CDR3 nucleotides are TGTGCCAGCAGCTTGAGTCATGAAAAACTGTTTTTT.

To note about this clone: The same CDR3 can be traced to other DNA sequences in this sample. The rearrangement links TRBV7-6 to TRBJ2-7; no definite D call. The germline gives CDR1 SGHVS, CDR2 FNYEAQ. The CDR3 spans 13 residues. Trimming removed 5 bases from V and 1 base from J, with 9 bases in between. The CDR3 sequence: CASSLQESYEQYF. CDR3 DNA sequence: TGTGCCAGCAGCCTTCAGGAGTCCTACGAGCAGTACTTC.

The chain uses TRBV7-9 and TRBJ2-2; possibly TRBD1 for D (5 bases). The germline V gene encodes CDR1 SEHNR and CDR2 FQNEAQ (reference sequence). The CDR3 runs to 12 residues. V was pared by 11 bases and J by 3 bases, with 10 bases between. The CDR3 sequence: CAPTGDTGELFF. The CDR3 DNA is TGTGCCCCAACAGGAGACACCGGGGAGCTGTTTTTT.

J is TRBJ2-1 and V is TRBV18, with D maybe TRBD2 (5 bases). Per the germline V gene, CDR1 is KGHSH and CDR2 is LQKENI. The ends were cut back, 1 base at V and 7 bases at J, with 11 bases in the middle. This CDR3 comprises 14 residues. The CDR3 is CASSPRELGNEQFF. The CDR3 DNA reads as TGTGCCAGCTCACCACGCGAACTAGGGAATGAGCAGTTCTTC.

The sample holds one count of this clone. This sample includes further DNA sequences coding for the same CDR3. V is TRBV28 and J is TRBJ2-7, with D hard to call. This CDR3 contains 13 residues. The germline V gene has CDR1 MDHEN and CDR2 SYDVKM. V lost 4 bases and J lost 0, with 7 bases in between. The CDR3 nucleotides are TGTGCCAGCAGTTCCGGGTCCTCCTACGAGCAGTACTTC. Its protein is CASSSGSSYEQYF.

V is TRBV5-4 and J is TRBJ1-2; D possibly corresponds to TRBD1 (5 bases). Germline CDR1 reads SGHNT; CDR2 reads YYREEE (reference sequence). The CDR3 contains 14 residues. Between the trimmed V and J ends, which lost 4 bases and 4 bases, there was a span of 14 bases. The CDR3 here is CASSVGLFSYGYTF. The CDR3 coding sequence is TGTGCCAGCAGCGTGGGACTGTTCTCCTATGGCTACACCTTC. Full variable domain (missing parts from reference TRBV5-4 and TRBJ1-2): ETGVTQSPTHLIKTRGQQVTLRCSSQSGHNTVSWYQQALGQGPQFIFQYYREEENGRGNFPPRFSGLQFPNYSSELNVNALELDDSALYLCASSVGLFSYGYTFGSGTRLTVV.

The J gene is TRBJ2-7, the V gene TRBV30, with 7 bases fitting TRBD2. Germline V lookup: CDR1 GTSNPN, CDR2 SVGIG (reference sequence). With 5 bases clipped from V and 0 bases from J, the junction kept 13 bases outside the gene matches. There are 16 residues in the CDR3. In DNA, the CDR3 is TGTGCCTGGGCTGCGGGAGCGGGCCTTAGCTCCTACGAGCAGTACTTC. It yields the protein CAWAAGAGLSSYEQYF.

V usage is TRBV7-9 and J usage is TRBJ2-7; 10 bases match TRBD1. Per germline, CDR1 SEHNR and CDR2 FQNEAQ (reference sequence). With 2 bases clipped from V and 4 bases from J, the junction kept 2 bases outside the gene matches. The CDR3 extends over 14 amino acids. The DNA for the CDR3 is TGTGCCAGCAGCTTATGGGGACAGGGGTACGAGCAGTACTTC. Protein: CASSLWGQGYEQYF.

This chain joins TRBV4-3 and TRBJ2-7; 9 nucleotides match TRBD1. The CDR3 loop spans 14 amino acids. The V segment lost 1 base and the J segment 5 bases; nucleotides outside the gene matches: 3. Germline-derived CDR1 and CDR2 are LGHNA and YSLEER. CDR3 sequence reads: CASSQGDRVHEQYF. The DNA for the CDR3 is TGCGCCAGCAGCCAAGGGGACAGGGTCCACGAGCAGTACTTC.

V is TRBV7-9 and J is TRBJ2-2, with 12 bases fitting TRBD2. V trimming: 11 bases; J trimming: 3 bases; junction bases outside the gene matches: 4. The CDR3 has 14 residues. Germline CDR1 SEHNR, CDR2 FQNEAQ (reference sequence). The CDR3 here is CALRTSGDTGELFF. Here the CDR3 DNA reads TGTGCCCTCCGGACTAGCGGGGACACCGGGGAGCTGTTTTTT.

CDR3 DNA sequence: TGTGCCAGCAGCTTAAAAGTGGCTAGCGGTCAAGAGACCCAGTACTTC. Residues: CASSLKVASGQETQYF. This rearrangement joins TRBV7-9 to TRBJ2-5, with 7 bases matching TRBD2. Per germline, CDR1 SEHNR and CDR2 FQNEAQ (reference sequence). The CDR3 has 16 residues. J gave up 2 bases and V 2 bases, and 8 bases lay outside the gene matches.

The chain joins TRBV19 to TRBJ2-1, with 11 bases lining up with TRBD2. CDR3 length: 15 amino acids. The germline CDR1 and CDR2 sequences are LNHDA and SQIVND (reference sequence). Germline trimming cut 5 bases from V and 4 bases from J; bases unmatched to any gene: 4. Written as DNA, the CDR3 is TGTGCCAGTAGTTCCGGGACTAGCGGATACAATGAGCAGTTCTTC. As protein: CASSSGTSGYNEQFF.

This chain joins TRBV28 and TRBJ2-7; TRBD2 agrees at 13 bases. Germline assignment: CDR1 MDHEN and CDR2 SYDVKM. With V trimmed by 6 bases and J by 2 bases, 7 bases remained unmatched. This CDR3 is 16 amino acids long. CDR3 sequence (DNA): TGTGCCAGCAGCTGGACTAGCGGGAGAACCCCCTACGAGCAGTACTTC. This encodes CASSWTSGRTPYEQYF.

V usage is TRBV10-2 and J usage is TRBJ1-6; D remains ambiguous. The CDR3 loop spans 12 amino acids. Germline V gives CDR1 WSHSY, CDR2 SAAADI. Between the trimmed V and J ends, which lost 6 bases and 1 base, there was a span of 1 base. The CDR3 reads CASRSYNSPLHF. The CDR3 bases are TGCGCCAGCAGGTCCTATAATTCACCCCTCCACTTT.

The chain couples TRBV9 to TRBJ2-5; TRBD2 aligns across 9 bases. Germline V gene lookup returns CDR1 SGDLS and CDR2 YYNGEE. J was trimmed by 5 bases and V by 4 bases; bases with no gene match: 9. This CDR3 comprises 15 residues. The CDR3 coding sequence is TGTGCCAGCAGCCCCCGCGGGAGGGCCATGGAGACCCAGTACTTC. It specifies CASSPRGRAMETQYF.

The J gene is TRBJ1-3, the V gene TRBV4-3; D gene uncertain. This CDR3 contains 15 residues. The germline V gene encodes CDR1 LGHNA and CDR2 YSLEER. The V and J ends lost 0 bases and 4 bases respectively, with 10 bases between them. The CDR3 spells CASSQDAAVGNTIYF. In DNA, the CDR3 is TGCGCCAGCAGCCAAGACGCGGCAGTCGGAAACACCATATATTTT.

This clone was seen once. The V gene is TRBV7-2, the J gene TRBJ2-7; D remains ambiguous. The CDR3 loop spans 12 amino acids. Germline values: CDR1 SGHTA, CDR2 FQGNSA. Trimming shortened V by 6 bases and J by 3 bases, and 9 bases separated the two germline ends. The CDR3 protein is CASRSHSYEQYF. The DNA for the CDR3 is TGTGCCAGCAGATCCCACAGCTACGAGCAGTACTTC.

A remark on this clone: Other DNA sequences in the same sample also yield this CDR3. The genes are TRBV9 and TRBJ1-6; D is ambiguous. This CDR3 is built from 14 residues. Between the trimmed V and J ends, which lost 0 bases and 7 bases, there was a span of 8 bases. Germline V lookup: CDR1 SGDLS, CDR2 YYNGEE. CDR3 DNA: TGTGCCAGCAGCGTAGCAGGCAGCAATTCACCCCTCCACTTT. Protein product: CASSVAGSNSPLHF.